This T cell receptor beta chain was captured by sequencing in a study of shared clonotypes between healthy human individuals. The wider study: CD4 naive and CD4 memory each took three plates per donor, while CD8 naive took two and CD8 memory one.

A word on this clone: Its matching antigen is unknown.

Findings and caveats of the study: As a rule, naive subsets had a larger estimated richness than memory subsets. Generation probability values for non-shared clonotypes were lower than those for clonotypes shared by all four donors. Having only a few donors restricted how much genetic and exposure-history diversity was captured.

The table came from immunoSEQ multiplex PCR; TCRdb's copy has only in-frame clones and leaves some out. The sample has approximately 1,500,000 clones, around 98% seen once. The CDR3 covers 13 residues. Germline CDR1 is SGHRS and CDR2 is YFSETQ. The germline V and J ends were trimmed by 6 bases and 1 base, with 11 bases remaining between them. The V gene is TRBV5-1, the J gene TRBJ2-7, with no clear D. Sequenced input: naive CD4+ T cells sorted from blood. Subset described: CD45RA+ positively selected. This TCR was sampled from a man aged 25 to 40 in good health. CDR3 bases: TGCGCCAGCACCTCAGACATGTCCTACGAGCAGTACTTC. Its translation: CASTSDMSYEQYF.